The sequence of this TCR beta chain was determined in a study of T cell repertoires in cytomegalovirus infection. At the level of the study: Carrying CMV and the relevant HLA type showed in public TCR beta signatures. Notes on the study in general: The ex vivo response was dominated by HLA-C-restricted CMV-specific TCR beta clonotypes.

At least ten counts were recorded for this clonotype. What it binds is not known. The V end was cut by 2 bases, the J end by 2 bases, with 7 bases between. The CDR3 covers 14 residues. Germline V gene lookup returns CDR1 SGHTA and CDR2 FQGTGA. MiXCR, run by TCRdb on the reads, gives a single entry per CDR3 protein. This repertoire shows fewer than 700,000 distinct CDR3 sequences, 24% found once; its top ten account for around 8%. Sequenced input: CD8+ T cells from PBMCs. This sequence was found in a human donor in good health (CMV status not recorded). Some clones in this sample may be carry-over from other donors' samples. The rearrangement uses TRBV7-3 and TRBJ2-1; D uncertain. The CDR3 DNA sequence: TGTGCCAGCAGCTTAGGGTGGGCCTACAATGAGCAGTTCTTC. Translated: CASSLGWAYNEQFF.